This entry concerns a single T cell receptor beta chain. Its antigen is as yet unknown. Trimming took 0 bases from V and 2 from J; bases not matched to a gene: 9. CDR3 length: 17 amino acids. CDR1 SGDLS and CDR2 YYNGEE come from the germline V gene. This record comes from a study of cytomegalovirus exposure and HLA in healthy donors. Points from the study as a whole: In a later analysis, across HLA loci, associated TCR counts were highest for DRB1, lowest for HLA-C.

A multiplex PCR was run with 60 Vbeta primers and 13 Jbeta primers. The data were produced by immunoSEQ multiplex PCR, yet TCRdb's version contains in-frame clones alone and is incomplete. Of about 200,000 clones in the sample, 70% to 85% are singletons; the top ten hold around 0.1%. The gene calls are TRBV9 and TRBJ2-3; TRBD2 matches 7 bases. The TCR comes from a boy aged 2 to 10 in good health and CMV-seronegative. Sequencing was performed on PBMCs. CDR3 sequence reads: CASSVVNMRGTTDTQYF. The CDR3 nucleotides are TGTGCCAGCAGCGTAGTTAATATGCGGGGGACCACAGATACGCAGTATTTT.